Ten or more counts support the clone carrying this T cell receptor beta chain. Its antigen is currently unknown. CAS ≥3, NOSPECS ≥4, moderate-to-severe activity and duration under 3 months marked donors with ophthalmopathy. PBMCs came from roughly 10 ml of fresh peripheral blood. These data belong to a study of Graves' ophthalmopathy and Graves' hyperthyroidism. Study information: Peripheral blood samples were taken at initial diagnosis, before any treatment.

After removal of 4 bases from V and 3 bases from J, the junction contained 5 bases not matched to a gene. Per the germline V gene, CDR1 is MDHEN and CDR2 is SYDVKM. CDR3 length: 14 amino acids. General study points: The model reached approximately 70% sensitivity and approximately 72% specificity for predicting ophthalmopathy progression.

Amplification from RNA transcripts yielded the TCR beta CDR3 regions. The authors performed first-round RT-PCR with HTBI primers and then a second-round multiplex PCR. TCRdb passed the multiplex PCR reads through MiXCR, listing each CDR3 protein once. Among over 200,000 distinct CDR3 sequences, 25% to 35% were seen once, and the ten largest hold approximately 8.6%. This sequence originates from a man in his fifties with Graves' ophthalmopathy. The J gene is TRBJ1-2, the V gene TRBV28; 7 nucleotides align to TRBD1. The sample taken for sequencing was peripheral blood. The CDR3 region is CASSSGTAHYGYTF. Here the CDR3 DNA reads TGTGCCAGCAGTTCCGGGACAGCTCACTATGGCTACACCTTC.